This TCR beta chain was observed in a study of cytomegalovirus exposure and HLA in healthy donors. General study points: With high specificity and sensitivity, the classifier reportedly diagnosed cytomegalovirus status. Serostatus for CMV was the only available immune exposure information.

It was with 60 Vbeta and 13 Jbeta primers that the PCR ran. Repertoires were generated with immunoSEQ multiplex PCR, while TCRdb's copy carries only in-frame clones and drops some. Of nearly 300,000 clones detected, 86% appear once; the ten largest clones hold 3.5% to 4%. Germline assignment: CDR1 SGHRS and CDR2 YFSETQ. The CDR3 totals 14 residues. The germline V and J ends were trimmed by 4 bases and 0 bases, with 11 bases remaining between them. This clone was observed a few times. Its antigen is unknown. V and J are TRBV5-1 and TRBJ2-7, with D tentatively TRBD2 (5 bases). Material for sequencing was PBMCs. The receptor comes from a middle-aged man in good health and CMV-seropositive. The CDR3 region is CASSPDSSSYEQYF. The DNA of the CDR3 is TGCGCCAGCAGCCCGGACTCGAGCTCCTACGAGCAGTACTTC.